Included here is one T cell receptor (beta chain) sequence, with context. Its specificity is unknown. The sample is drawn from a study of cytomegalovirus exposure and HLA in healthy donors. Findings and caveats of the study: Reports described diagnosis of cytomegalovirus status by the classifier as highly specific and sensitive.

CDR3 length equals 12 residues. V was cut by 4 bases and J by 1 base, with 4 bases left in between. In germline, CDR1 is SGHNT, CDR2 YENEEA. Regarding donors, all were healthy bone marrow donors. PCR involved 60 Vbeta and 13 Jbeta primers. TCRdb's copy holds only in-frame clones and misses some; the assay was immunoSEQ multiplex PCR. This sample has approximately 150,000 clones, with more than 60% found just once. The specimen sequenced was PBMCs. The V call is TRBV11-3, the J call TRBJ2-5; D gene ambiguous. The sequence derives from a young man in good health and CMV-seropositive. This CDR3 is CASSSSQETQYF. CDR3 nucleotide sequence: TGTGCCAGCAGCTCTTCCCAAGAGACCCAGTACTTC. The full variable domain, with the rest looked up from reference TRBV11-3 and TRBJ2-5, is EAGVVQSPRYKIIEKKQPVAFWCNPISGHNTLYWYLQNLGQGPELLIRYENEEAVDDSQLPKDRFSAERLKGVDSTLKIQPAELGDSAVYLCASSSSQETQYFGPGTRLLVL.